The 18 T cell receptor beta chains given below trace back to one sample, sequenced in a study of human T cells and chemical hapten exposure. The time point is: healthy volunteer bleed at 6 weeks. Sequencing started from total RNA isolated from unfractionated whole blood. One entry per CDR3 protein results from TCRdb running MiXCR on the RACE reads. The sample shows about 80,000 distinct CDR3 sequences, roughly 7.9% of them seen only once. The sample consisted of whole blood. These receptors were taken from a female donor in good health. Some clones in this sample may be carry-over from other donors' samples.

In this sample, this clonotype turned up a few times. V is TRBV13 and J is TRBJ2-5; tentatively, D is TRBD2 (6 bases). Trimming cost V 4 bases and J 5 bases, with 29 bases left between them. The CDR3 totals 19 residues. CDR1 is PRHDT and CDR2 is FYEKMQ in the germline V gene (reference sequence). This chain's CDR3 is CASSSRQLLTRSNQETQYF. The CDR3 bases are TGTGCCAGCAGCTCCCGCCAATTATTGACTAGAAGTAATCAGGAGACCCAGTACTTC.

The CDR3 here is CASSLGWTSGTDTQYF. CDR3 nucleotides: TGCGCCAGCAGCTTGGGGTGGACTAGCGGTACAGATACGCAGTATTTT. This sequence joins TRBV5-1 and TRBJ2-3; 10 bases align to TRBD2. Germline CDR1 is SGHRS and CDR2 is YFSETQ. V shed 0 bases and J 3 bases; nucleotides not matched to a gene: 4. The length of the CDR3 is 16 residues.

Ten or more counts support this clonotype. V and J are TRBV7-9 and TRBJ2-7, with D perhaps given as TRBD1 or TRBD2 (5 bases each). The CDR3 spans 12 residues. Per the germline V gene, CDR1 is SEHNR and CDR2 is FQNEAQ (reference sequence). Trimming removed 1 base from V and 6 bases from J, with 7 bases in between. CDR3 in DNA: TGTGCCAGCAGCTTAGAGGGGACCGAGCAGTACTTC. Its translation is CASSLEGTEQYF.

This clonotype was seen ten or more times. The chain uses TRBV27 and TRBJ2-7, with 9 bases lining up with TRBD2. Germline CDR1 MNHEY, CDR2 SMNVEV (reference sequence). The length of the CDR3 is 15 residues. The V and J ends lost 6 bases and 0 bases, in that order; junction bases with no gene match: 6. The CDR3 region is CASSYGTSNSYEQYF. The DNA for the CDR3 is TGTGCCAGCAGCTACGGGACTAGCAACTCCTACGAGCAGTACTTC.

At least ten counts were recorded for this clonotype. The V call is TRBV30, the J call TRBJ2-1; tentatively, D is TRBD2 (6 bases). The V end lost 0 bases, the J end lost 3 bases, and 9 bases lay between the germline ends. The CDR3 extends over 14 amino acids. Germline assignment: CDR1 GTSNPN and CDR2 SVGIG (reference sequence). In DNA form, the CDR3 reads TGTGCCTGGAGTGTCGGGGGAGGCTACAATGAGCAGTTCTTC. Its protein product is CAWSVGGGYNEQFF.

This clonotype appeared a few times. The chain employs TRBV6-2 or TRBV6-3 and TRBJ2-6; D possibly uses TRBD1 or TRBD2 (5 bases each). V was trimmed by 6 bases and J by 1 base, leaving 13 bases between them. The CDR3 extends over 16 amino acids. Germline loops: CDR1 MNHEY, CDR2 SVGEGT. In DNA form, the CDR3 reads TGTGCCAGCAGAGCCCCGGGACGATCTGGGGCCAACGTCCTGACTTTC. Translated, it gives CASRAPGRSGANVLTF.

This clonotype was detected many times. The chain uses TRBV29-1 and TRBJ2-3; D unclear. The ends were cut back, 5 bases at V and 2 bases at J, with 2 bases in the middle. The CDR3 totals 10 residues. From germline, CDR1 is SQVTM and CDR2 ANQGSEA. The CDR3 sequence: CSVSTDTQYF. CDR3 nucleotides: TGCAGCGTTTCCACAGATACGCAGTATTTT.

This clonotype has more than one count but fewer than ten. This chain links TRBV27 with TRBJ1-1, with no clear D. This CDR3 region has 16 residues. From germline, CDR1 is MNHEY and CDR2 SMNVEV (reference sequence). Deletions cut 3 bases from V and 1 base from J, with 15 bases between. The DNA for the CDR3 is TGTGCCAGCAGTTTTTTGGTTGAGTTGAGGAACACTGAAGCTTTCTTT. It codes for CASSFLVELRNTEAFF.

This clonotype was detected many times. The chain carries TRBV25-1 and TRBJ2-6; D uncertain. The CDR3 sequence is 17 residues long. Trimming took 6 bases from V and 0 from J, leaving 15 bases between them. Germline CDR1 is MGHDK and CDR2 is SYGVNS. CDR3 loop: CASSSRTGSSGANVLTF. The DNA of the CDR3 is TGTGCCAGCAGCAGTAGGACGGGCAGCTCTGGGGCCAACGTCCTGACTTTC.

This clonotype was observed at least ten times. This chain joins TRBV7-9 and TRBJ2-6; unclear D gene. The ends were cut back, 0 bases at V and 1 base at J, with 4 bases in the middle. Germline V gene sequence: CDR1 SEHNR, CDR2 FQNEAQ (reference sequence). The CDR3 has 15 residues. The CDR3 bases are TGTGCCAGCAGCTTAGCCCTGTCTGGGGCCAACGTCCTGACTTTC. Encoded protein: CASSLALSGANVLTF. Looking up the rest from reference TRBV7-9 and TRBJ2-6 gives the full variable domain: DTGVSQNPRHKITKRGQNVTFRCDPISEHNRLYWYRQTLGQGPEFLTYFQNEAQLEKSRLLSDRFSAERPKGSFSTLEIQRTEQGDSAMYLCASSLALSGANVLTFGAGSRLTVL.

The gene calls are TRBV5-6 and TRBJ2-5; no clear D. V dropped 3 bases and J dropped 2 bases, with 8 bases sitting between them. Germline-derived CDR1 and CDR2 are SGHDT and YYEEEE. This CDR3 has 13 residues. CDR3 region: CASSSVGQETQYF. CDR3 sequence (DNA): TGTGCCAGCAGCTCCGTAGGGCAAGAGACCCAGTACTTC. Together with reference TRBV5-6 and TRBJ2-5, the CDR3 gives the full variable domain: DAGVTQSPTHLIKTRGQQVTLRCSPKSGHDTVSWYQQALGQGPQFIFQYYEEEERQRGNFPDRFSGHQFPNYSSELNVNALLLGDSALYLCASSSVGQETQYFGPGTRLLVL.

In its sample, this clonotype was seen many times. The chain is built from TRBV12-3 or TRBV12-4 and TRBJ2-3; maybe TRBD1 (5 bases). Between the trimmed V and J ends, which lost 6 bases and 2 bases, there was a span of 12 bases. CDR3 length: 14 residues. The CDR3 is CASSLGHYTDTQYF. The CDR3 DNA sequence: TGTGCCAGCAGCCTAGGACACTACACAGATACGCAGTATTTT.

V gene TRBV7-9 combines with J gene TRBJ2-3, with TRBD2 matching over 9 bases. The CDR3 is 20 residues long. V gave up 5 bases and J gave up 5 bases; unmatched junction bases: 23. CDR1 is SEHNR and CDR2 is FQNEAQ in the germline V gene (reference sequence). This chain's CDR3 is CASSRAGTSRFWRGKDTQYF. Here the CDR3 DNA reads TGTGCCAGCAGCCGGGCGGGGACTAGCCGATTTTGGAGGGGAAAAGATACGCAGTATTTT.

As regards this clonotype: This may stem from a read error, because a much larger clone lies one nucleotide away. The CDR3 here is CASSTGDSPMAEAGGSYEQYF. DNA for the CDR3: TGTGCCAGCAGCACCGGCGACAGCCCGATGGCCGAAGCGGGGGGCTCCTACGAGCAGTACTTC. The chain combines TRBV12-3 or TRBV12-4 with TRBJ2-7; 9 bases are shared with TRBD2. After removal of 6 bases from V and 0 bases from J, the junction contained 24 bases not matched to a gene. The length of the CDR3 is 21 residues.

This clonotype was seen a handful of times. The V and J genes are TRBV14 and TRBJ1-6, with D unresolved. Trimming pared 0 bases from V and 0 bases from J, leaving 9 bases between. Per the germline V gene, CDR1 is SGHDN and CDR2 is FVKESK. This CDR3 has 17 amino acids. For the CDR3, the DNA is TGTGCCAGCAGCCAAGACCTAACCAGCTCCTATAATTCACCCCTCCACTTT. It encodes CASSQDLTSSYNSPLHF.

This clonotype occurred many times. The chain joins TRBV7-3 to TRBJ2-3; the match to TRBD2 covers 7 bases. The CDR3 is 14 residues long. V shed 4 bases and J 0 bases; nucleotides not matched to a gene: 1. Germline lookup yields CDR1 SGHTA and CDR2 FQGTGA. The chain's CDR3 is CASSSSGSTDTQYF. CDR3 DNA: TGTGCCAGCAGCTCTAGCGGTAGCACAGATACGCAGTATTTT.

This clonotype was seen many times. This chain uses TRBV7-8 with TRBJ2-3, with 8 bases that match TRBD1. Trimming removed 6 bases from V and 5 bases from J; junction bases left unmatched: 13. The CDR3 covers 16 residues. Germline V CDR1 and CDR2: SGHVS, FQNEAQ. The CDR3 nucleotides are TGTGCCAGCAGACCAAGGGGCAGGGGGCATATAGATACGCAGTATTTT. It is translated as CASRPRGRGHIDTQYF.

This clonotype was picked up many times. CDR3 loop: CSASDQGSTLHF. CDR3 nucleotides: TGCAGTGCTAGCGATCAAGGTAGTACCCTCCACTTT. V gene TRBV20-1 combines with J gene TRBJ1-6; the D is unclear. Germline V gene sequence: CDR1 DFQATT, CDR2 SNEGSKA (reference sequence). With 3 bases removed from V and 14 bases from J, the gap between germline ends came to 14 bases. This CDR3 region has 12 residues.